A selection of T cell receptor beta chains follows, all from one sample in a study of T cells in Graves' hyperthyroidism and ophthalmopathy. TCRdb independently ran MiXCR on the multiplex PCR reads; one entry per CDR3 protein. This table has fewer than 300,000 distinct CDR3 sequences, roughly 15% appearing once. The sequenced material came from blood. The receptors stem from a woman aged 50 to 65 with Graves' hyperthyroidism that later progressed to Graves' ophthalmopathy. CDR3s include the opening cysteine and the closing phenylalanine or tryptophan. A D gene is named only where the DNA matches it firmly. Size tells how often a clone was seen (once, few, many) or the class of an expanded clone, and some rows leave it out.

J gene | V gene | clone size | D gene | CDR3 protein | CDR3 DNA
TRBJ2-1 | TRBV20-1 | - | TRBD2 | CSAGVAGHEQFF | TGCAGTGCTGGGGTAGCGGGCCATGAGCAGTTCTTC
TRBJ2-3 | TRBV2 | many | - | CASSDRRASTDTQYF | TGTGCCAGCAGTGACAGGCGTGCTAGCACAGATACGCAGTATTTT
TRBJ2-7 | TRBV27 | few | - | CASMPYHDLQDEQYF | TGTGCCTCAATGCCCTATCACGACCTTCAGGACGAGCAGTACTTC
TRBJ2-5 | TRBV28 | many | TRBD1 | CASRLGQQETQYF | TGTGCCAGCAGGCTGGGACAGCAAGAGACCCAGTACTTC
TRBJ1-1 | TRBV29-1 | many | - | CSVDRGIEAFF | TGCAGCGTTGACAGGGGAATTGAAGCTTTCTTT
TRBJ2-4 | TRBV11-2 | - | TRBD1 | CASSFTGTGKNIQYF | TGTGCCAGCAGCTTCACCGGGACAGGGAAAAACATTCAGTACTTC
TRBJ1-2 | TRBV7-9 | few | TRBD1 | CASSSSGGNGYTF | TGTGCCAGCAGCTCCTCAGGGGGGAATGGCTACACCTTC
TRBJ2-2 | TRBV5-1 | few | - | CASSLAGSYTGELFF | TGCGCCAGCAGCTTGGCCGGCAGCTACACCGGGGAGCTGTTTTTT
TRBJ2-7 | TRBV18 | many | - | CASSPSSSYEQYF | TGTGCCAGCTCACCTTCAAGCTCCTACGAGCAGTACTTC
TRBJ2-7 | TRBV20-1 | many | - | CSASQGHAYEQYF | TGCAGTGCTAGCCAGGGGCACGCCTACGAGCAGTACTTC
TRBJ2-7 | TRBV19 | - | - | CASSPDPSSYEQYF | TGTGCCAGTAGTCCCGACCCTAGTTCCTACGAGCAGTACTTC
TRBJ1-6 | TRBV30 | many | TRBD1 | CAWTRDSHFNSPLHF | TGTGCCTGGACCCGGGACAGTCACTTTAATTCACCCCTCCACTTT
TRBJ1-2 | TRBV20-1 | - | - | CSARGMSGTPSHGYTF | TGCAGTGCTAGGGGGATGTCCGGGACACCGTCCCATGGCTACACCTTC
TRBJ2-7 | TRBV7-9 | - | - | CASSLPTGGGSFNEQYF | TGTGCCAGCAGCTTACCCACCGGGGGCGGGAGTTTCAACGAGCAGTACTTC
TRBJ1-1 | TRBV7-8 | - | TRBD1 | CASSLRTGAEAFF | TGTGCCAGCAGCCTTAGGACAGGGGCTGAAGCTTTCTTT
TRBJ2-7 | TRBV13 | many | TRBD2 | CASSLGLAGVYEQYF | TGTGCCAGCAGCTTAGGACTAGCGGGAGTCTACGAGCAGTACTTC